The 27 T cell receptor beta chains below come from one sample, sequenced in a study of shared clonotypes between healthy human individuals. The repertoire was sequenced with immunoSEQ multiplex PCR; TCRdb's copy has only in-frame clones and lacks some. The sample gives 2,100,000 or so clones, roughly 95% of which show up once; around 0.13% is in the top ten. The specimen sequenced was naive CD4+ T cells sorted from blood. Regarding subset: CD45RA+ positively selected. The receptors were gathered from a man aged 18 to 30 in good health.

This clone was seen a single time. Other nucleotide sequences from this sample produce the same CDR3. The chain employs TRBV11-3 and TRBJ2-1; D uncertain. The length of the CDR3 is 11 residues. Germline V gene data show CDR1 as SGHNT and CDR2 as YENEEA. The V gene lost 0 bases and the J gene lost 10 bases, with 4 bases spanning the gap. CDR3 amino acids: CASSLDSEQFF. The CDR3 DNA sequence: TGTGCCAGCAGCTTAGATTCGGAGCAGTTCTTC. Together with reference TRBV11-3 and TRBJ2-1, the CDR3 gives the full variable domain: EAGVVQSPRYKIIEKKQPVAFWCNPISGHNTLYWYLQNLGQGPELLIRYENEEAVDDSQLPKDRFSAERLKGVDSTLKIQPAELGDSAVYLCASSLDSEQFFGPGTRLTVL.

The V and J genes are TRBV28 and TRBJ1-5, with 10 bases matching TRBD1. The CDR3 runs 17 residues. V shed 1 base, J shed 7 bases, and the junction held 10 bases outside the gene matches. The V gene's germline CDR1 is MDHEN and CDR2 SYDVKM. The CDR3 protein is CASSLYRTGGAGQPQHF. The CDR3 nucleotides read TGTGCCAGCAGTTTATATCGGACAGGGGGTGCGGGGCAGCCCCAGCATTTT.

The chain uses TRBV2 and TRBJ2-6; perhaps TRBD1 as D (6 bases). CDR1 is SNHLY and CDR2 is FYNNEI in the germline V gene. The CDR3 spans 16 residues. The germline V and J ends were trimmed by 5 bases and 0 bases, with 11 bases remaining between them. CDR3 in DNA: TGTGCCAGCAGTACGGGACAAAGCTCTGGGGCCAACGTCCTGACTTTC. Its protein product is CASSTGQSSGANVLTF.

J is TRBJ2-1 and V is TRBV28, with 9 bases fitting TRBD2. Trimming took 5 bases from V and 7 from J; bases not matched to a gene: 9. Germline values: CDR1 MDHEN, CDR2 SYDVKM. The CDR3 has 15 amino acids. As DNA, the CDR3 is TGTGCCAGCAGTAAGGGCGGGGGGGTCGTGAATGAGCAGTTCTTC. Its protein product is CASSKGGGVVNEQFF.

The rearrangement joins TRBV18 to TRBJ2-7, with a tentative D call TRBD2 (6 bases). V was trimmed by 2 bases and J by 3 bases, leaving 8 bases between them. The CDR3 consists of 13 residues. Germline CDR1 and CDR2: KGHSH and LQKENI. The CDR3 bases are TGTGCCAGCTCACCATGGGGGGTCTACGAGCAGTACTTC. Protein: CASSPWGVYEQYF.

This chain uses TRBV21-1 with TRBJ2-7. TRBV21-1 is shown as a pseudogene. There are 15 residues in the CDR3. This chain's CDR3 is CASSKARDGAYEQYF. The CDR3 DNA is TGTGCCAGCAGCAAAGCTCGGGACGGGGCCTACGAGCAGTACTTC.

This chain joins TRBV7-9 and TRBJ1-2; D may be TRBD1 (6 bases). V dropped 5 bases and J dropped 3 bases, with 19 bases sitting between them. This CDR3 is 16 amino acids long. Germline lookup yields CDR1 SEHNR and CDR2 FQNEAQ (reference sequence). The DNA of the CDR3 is TGTGCCAGCAGCCCGGAGGGGGGCCGTGGGGACTATGGCTACACCTTC. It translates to CASSPEGGRGDYGYTF.

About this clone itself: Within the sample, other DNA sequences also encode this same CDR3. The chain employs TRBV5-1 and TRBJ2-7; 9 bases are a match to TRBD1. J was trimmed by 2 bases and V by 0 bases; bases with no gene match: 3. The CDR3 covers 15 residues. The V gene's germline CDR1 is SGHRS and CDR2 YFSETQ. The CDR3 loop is CASSLAGTGPYEQYF. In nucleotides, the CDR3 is TGCGCCAGCAGCTTGGCCGGGACAGGGCCCTACGAGCAGTACTTC.

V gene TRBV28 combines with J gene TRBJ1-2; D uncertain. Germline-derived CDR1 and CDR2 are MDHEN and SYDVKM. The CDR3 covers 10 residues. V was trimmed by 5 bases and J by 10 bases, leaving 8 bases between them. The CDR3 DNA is TGTGCCAGCAGTCGCTTGAACTACACCTTC. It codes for CASSRLNYTF.

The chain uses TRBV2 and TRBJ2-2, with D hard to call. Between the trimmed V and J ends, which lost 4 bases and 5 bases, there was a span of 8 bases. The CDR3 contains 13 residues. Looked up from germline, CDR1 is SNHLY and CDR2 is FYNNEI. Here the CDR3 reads CASSVGRTGELFF. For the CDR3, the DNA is TGTGCCAGCAGTGTCGGAAGGACCGGGGAGCTGTTTTTT.

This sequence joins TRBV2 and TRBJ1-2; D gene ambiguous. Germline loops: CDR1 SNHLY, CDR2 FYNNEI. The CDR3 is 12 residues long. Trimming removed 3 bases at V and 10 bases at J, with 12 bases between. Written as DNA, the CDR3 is TGTGCCAGCAGTGACATAGGCGGAGTCTACACCTTC. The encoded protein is CASSDIGGVYTF. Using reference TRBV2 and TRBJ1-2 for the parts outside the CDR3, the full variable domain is EPEVTQTPSHQVTQMGQEVILRCVPISNHLYFYWYRQILGQKVEFLVSFYNNEISEKSEIFDDQFSVERPDGSNFTLKIRSTKLEDSAMYFCASSDIGGVYTFGSGTRLTVV.

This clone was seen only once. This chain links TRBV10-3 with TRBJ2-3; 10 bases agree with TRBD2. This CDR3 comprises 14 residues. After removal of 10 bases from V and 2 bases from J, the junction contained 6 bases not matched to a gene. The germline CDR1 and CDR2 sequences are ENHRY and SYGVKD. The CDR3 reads CATQAGGTTDTQYF. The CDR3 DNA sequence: TGTGCCACACAAGCGGGGGGGACCACAGATACGCAGTATTTT.

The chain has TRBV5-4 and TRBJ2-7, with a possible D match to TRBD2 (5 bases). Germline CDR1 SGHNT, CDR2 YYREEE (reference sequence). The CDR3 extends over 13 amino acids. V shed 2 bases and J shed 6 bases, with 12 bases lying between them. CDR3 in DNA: TGTGCCAGCAGCTTCTACGGGAAGGGCGAGCAGTACTTC. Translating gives CASSFYGKGEQYF.

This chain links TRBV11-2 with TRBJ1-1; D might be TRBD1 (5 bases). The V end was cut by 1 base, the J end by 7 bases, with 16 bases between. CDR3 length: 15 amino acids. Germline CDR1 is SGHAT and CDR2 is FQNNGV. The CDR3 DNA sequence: TGTGCCAGCAGCTTAGCCCCGGTCGGGGGGGATGAAGCTTTCTTT. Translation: CASSLAPVGGDEAFF.

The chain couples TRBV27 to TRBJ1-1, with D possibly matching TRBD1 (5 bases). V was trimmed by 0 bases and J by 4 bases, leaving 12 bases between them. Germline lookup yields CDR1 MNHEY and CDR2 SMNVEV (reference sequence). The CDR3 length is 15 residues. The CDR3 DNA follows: TGTGCCAGCAGTTTATCGGGGGGGTTGGGCACTGAAGCTTTCTTT. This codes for CASSLSGGLGTEAFF.

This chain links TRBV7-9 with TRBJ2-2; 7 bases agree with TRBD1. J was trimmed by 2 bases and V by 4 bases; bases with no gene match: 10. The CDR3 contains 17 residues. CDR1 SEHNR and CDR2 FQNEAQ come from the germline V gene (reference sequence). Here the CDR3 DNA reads TGTGCCAGCAGCTCACCCCCGGGACAGCCCAACACCGGGGAGCTGTTTTTT. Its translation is CASSSPPGQPNTGELFF.

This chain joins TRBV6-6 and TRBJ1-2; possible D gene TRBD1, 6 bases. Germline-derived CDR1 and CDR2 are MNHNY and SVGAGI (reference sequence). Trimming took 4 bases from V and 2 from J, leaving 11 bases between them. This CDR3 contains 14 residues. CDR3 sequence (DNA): TGTGCCAGCAGTTCTGGACAGTTGAACTATGGCTACACCTTC. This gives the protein CASSSGQLNYGYTF.

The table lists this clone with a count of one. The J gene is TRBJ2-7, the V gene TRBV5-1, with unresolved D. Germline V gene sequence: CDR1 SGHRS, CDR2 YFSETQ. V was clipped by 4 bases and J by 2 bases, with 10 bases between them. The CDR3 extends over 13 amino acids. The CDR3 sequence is CASSQVGTYEQYF. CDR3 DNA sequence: TGCGCCAGCAGCCAGGTGGGTACCTACGAGCAGTACTTC.

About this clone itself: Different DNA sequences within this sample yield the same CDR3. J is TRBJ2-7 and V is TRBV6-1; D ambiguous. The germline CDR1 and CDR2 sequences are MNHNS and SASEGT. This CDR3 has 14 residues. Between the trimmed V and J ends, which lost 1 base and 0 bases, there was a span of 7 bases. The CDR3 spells CASSEGPRSYEQYF. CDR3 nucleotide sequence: TGTGCCAGCAGTGAAGGGCCGCGCTCCTACGAGCAGTACTTC.

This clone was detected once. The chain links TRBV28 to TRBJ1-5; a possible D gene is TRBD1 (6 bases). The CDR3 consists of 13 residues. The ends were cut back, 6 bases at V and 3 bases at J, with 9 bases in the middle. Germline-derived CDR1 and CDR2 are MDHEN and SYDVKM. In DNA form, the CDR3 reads TGTGCCAGCAGGGGGACACCCAATCAGCCCCAGCATTTT. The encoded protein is CASRGTPNQPQHF.

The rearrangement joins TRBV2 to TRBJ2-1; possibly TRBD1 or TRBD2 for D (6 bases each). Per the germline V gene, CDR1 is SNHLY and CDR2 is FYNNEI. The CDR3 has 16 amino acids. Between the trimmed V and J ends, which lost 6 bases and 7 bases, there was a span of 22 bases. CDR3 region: CASRTPGDWGRNEQFF. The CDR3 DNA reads TGTGCCAGCAGGACCCCAGGGGACTGGGGGCGGAATGAGCAGTTCTTC.

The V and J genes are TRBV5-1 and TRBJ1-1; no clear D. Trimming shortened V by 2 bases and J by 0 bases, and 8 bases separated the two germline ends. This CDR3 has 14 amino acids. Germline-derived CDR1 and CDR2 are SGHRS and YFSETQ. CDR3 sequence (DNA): TGCGCCAGCAGCTTCCAGGCGCTGAACACTGAAGCTTTCTTT. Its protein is CASSFQALNTEAFF.

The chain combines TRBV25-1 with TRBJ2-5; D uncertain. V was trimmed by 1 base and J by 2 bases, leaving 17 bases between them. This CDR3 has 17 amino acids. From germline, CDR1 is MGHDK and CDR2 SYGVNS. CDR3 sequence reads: CASSESPVGGIQETQYF. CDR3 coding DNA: TGTGCCAGCAGTGAATCCCCGGTGGGTGGAATTCAAGAGACCCAGTACTTC.

Here the CDR3 DNA reads TGTGCCAGCAGACCCGGGACAGGGTCGGATAATTCACCCCTCCACTTT. It codes for CASRPGTGSDNSPLHF. This chain uses TRBV2 with TRBJ1-6; 9 positions agree with TRBD1. The CDR3 extends over 16 amino acids. Losses at the gene ends were 6 bases for V and 5 bases for J; bases not matched to a gene: 8. Germline assignment: CDR1 SNHLY and CDR2 FYNNEI.

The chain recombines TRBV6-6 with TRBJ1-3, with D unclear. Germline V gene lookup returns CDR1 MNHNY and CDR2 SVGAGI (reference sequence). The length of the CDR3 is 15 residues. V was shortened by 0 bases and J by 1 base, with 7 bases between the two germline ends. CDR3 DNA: TGTGCCAGCAGTTACTCGCACATATCTGGAAACACCATATATTTT. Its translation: CASSYSHISGNTIYF.

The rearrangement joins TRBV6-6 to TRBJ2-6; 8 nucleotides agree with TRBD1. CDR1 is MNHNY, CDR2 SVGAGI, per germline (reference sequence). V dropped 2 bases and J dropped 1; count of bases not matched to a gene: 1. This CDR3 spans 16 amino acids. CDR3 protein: CASSYGQGSGANVLTF. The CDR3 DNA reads TGTGCCAGCAGTTACGGACAGGGATCTGGGGCCAACGTCCTGACTTTC.

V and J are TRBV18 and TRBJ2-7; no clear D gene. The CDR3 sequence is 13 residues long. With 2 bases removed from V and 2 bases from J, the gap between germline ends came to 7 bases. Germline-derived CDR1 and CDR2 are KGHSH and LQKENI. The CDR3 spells CASSPTVAYEQYF. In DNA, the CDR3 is TGTGCCAGCTCACCAACGGTGGCCTACGAGCAGTACTTC.